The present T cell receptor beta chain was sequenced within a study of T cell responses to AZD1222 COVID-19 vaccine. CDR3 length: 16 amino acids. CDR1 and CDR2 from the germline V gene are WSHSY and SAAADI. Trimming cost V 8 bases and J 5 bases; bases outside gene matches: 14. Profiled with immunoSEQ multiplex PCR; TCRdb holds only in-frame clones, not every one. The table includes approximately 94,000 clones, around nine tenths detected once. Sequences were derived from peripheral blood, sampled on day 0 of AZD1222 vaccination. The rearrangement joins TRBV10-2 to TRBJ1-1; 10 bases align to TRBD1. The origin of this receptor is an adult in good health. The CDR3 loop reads CASRRTGGGRRTEAFF. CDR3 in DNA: TGCGCCAGCCGGAGGACAGGGGGTGGAAGAAGAACTGAAGCTTTCTTT.